This record concerns one TCR beta chain sequence. Antigen: not known. The CDR3 has 14 residues. The junction had 6 bases not matched to a gene; V was cut back by 5 bases and J by 8 bases. Per germline, CDR1 SGHAT and CDR2 FQNNGV. This entry belongs to a study of tumor-infiltrating lymphocytes in primary liver carcinoma. Whole-study context: Subjects presented with primary liver carcinoma managed by surgical resection. The patient group consisted of men and women aged 30 to 69 years. The study, taken as a whole, reports: Tumor-adjacent and tumor-blood pairs overlapped less than tumor region pairs did.

TCR beta cDNA came from roughly 0.45 ug total RNA, primed with a constant-region primer. Construction of TCR beta libraries relied on three successive nested multiplex PCR rounds employing slightly modified ARM-PCR. Rounds one and two of PCR, each of 10 cycles, were primed with TRBV1-TRBV30 forward primers and a C-beta reverse primer. From the multiplex PCR reads, TCRdb called clonotypes with MiXCR, one entry per CDR3 protein. The data show about 200,000 distinct CDR3 sequences, 65% seen once. RNA isolated from unsorted whole blood supplied the blood RNA, with germline DNA also extracted. The chain carries TRBV11-2 and TRBJ2-2, with 9 bases matching TRBD2. Sequenced sample: peripheral blood. This clonotype was sampled from a woman aged 60-70 years with primary liver carcinoma and hepatitis B virus infection. The CDR3 region has the DNA TGTGCCAGCAGCAGGCGGGGGGGGTCTGGGGAGCTGTTTTTT. Its translation: CASSRRGGSGELFF. The full variable domain, with the rest looked up from reference TRBV11-2 and TRBJ2-2, is EAGVAQSPRYKIIEKRQSVAFWCNPISGHATLYWYQQILGQGPKLLIQFQNNGVVDDSQLPKDRFSAERLKGVDSTLKIQPAKLEDSAVYLCASSRRGGSGELFFGEGSRLTVL.